What follows are 12 T cell receptor beta chains derived from one specimen sequenced in a study of identical twins. TCRdb reprocessed the 5' RACE reads via MiXCR and lists one record per CDR3 protein. The sample holds just over 450,000 distinct CDR3 sequences, around 14% seen once. These sequences were also reported in another study, on yellow fever vaccine responses in identical twins.

Sample: CD4+ T cells sorted from blood. These receptors all come from a woman between 18 and 29 years old in good health.

The V call is TRBV19, the J call TRBJ2-7; 10 bases are shared with TRBD1. With 4 bases clipped from V and 0 bases from J, the junction kept 3 bases outside the gene matches. The CDR3 has 15 amino acids. Germline V lookup: CDR1 LNHDA, CDR2 SQIVND (reference sequence). The CDR3 reads CASSTRQGASYEQYF. The CDR3 DNA reads TGTGCCAGTAGTACAAGACAGGGGGCCTCCTACGAGCAGTACTTC. Full variable domain (missing parts from reference TRBV19 and TRBJ2-7): DGGITQSPKYLFRKEGQNVTLSCEQNLNHDAMYWYRQDPGQGLRLIYYSQIVNDFQKGDIAEGYSVSREKKESFPLTVTSAQKNPTAFYLCASSTRQGASYEQYFGPGTRLTVT.

This chain connects TRBV6-1 to TRBJ2-7; D gene uncertain. Trimming shortened V by 6 bases and J by 4 bases, and 16 bases separated the two germline ends. Germline V lookup: CDR1 MNHNS, CDR2 SASEGT. The length of the CDR3 is 14 residues. CDR3 region: CASRPDRIQYEQYF. CDR3 in DNA: TGTGCCAGCAGGCCGGACCGAATCCAATACGAGCAGTACTTC.

The chain couples TRBV18 to TRBJ2-3, with D unresolved. Germline assignment: CDR1 KGHSH and CDR2 LQKENI. The V gene lost 3 bases and the J gene lost 2 bases, with 9 bases spanning the gap. The CDR3 runs to 14 residues. The CDR3 sequence is CASSPEQNTDTQYF. As DNA, the CDR3 is TGTGCCAGCTCACCTGAACAGAACACAGATACGCAGTATTTT.

This sequence joins TRBV20-1 and TRBJ2-5; D uncertain. From germline, CDR1 is DFQATT and CDR2 SNEGSKA (reference sequence). The CDR3 is 11 residues long. V lost 2 bases, J lost 5 bases, and 6 bases lay in between. CDR3 bases: TGCAGTGCTAGAACCCCCGAGACCCAGTACTTC. Translated: CSARTPETQYF.

The chain couples TRBV7-3 to TRBJ2-2; 8 bases agree with TRBD1. V lost 4 bases to trimming and J lost 8 bases; unmatched junction nucleotides: 9. This CDR3 is built from 15 residues. Germline CDR1 and CDR2: SGHTA and FQGTGA. The CDR3 protein is CASSSTGEVWGELFF. CDR3 DNA sequence: TGTGCCAGCAGCTCGACAGGGGAAGTGTGGGGGGAGCTGTTTTTT. Full variable domain (outside the CDR3, taken from reference TRBV7-3 and TRBJ2-2): GAGVSQTPSNKVTEKGKYVELRCDPISGHTALYWYRQSLGQGPEFLIYFQGTGAADDSGLPNDRFFAVRPEGSVSTLKIQRTERGDSAVYLCASSSTGEVWGELFFGEGSRLTVL.

Comments on this clonotype: A much larger clone differs from this one at a single base, so this may be a read error. The chain has TRBV11-3 and TRBJ2-7; D is uncertain. This CDR3 spans 12 amino acids. The germline gives CDR1 SGHNT, CDR2 YENEEA. The DNA for the CDR3 is TGTGCCAGCAGCTTAGAGCTTTACGAGCACTACTTC. The encoded protein is CASSLELYEHYF.

The chain combines TRBV5-1 with TRBJ2-1, with a weak D call TRBD1 (5 bases). This CDR3 has 12 residues. Trimming shortened V by 3 bases and J by 6 bases, and 7 bases separated the two germline ends. The V gene's germline CDR1 is SGHRS and CDR2 YFSETQ. The CDR3 DNA reads TGCGCCAGCAGCTGGGGCCTCAATGAGCAGTTCTTC. This encodes CASSWGLNEQFF.

J is TRBJ1-1 and V is TRBV7-6, with D uncertain. This CDR3 spans 13 amino acids. With 0 bases removed from V and 5 bases from J, the gap between germline ends came to 7 bases. Germline-derived CDR1 and CDR2 are SGHVS and FNYEAQ. The CDR3 sequence: CASSLALGTEAFF. In nucleotides, the CDR3 is TGTGCCAGCAGCTTAGCGCTGGGGACTGAAGCTTTCTTT.

This clonotype was counted between two and nine times. This chain's CDR3 is CASSPKQRGEETQYF. CDR3 bases: TGTGCCAGCAGCCCCAAGCAACGGGGGGAAGAGACCCAGTACTTC. J is TRBJ2-5 and V is TRBV7-8; 7 bases are a match to TRBD2. The germline gives CDR1 SGHVS, CDR2 FQNEAQ. The CDR3 is made up of 15 amino acids. V dropped 5 bases and J dropped 3; count of bases not matched to a gene: 9. Full variable domain (rest looked up from reference TRBV7-8 and TRBJ2-5): GAGVSQSPRYKVAKRGQDVALRCDPISGHVSLFWYQQALGQGPEFLTYFQNEAQLDKSGLPSDRFFAERPEGSVSTLKIQRTQQEDSAVYLCASSPKQRGEETQYFGPGTRLLVL.

This clonotype has just a few counts. J is TRBJ2-7 and V is TRBV5-1; 9 bases fit TRBD1. Germline CDR1 and CDR2: SGHRS and YFSETQ. After removal of 2 bases from V and 7 bases from J, the junction contained 7 bases not matched to a gene. CDR3 length: 14 amino acids. CDR3 DNA sequence: TGCGCCAGCAGCTTTCTACAGGGGGCAAAAGAGCAGTACTTC. Translating it yields CASSFLQGAKEQYF.

This clonotype was found many times. The J gene is TRBJ2-7, the V gene TRBV11-2; D is perhaps TRBD2 (6 bases). CDR3 length equals 15 residues. V dropped 1 base and J dropped 5 bases, with 15 bases sitting between them. Germline assignment: CDR1 SGHAT and CDR2 FQNNGV. CDR3 residues: CASSLVGGGSHEQYF. In DNA, the CDR3 is TGTGCCAGCAGCTTAGTCGGCGGAGGGTCCCACGAGCAGTACTTC.

The chain has TRBV5-8 and TRBJ2-3; D is unclear. This CDR3 contains 15 residues. The V end was cut by 0 bases, the J end by 0 bases, with 8 bases between. Germline loops: CDR1 SGHTS, CDR2 YDEGEE. CDR3 nucleotides: TGTGCCAGCAGCTTGGATCGTCCTAGCACAGATACGCAGTATTTT. This encodes CASSLDRPSTDTQYF. The full variable domain, with the rest looked up from reference TRBV5-8 and TRBJ2-3, is EAGVTQSPTHLIKTRGQQATLRCSPISGHTSVYWYQQALGLGLQFLLWYDEGEERNRGNFPPRFSGRQFPNYSSELNVNALELEDSALYLCASSLDRPSTDTQYFGPGTRLTVL.